The next 27 T cell receptor beta chains were all read from a single sample in a study of T cells in Graves' hyperthyroidism and ophthalmopathy (dated by TCRdb to the late 2010s). Library method: multiplex PCR. The data were produced on an Illumina HiSeq 2000. The TCR beta CDR3 regions were amplified from the RNA transcripts. For the first round of RT-PCR on the TCR CDR3, the HTBI primer set was used together with the Qiagen OneStep RT-PCR kit. TCRdb itself trimmed the public reads at Q25 with fastp, ran MiXCR and retained productive beta chains. When rows share a CDR3 protein, they turn into one entry using the most common DNA and genes. The sample has around 620,000 distinct CDR3 sequences on record, 15% to 20% of them singletons. The top ten constitute 3.8% of the sample. The sequencing sample was made of blood. The receptors derive from a woman in her 30s with Graves' hyperthyroidism.

This clonotype appeared many times. The chain is built from TRBV27 and TRBJ2-7, with 8 nucleotides matching TRBD2. From germline, CDR1 is MNHEY and CDR2 SMNVEV (reference sequence). CDR3 length: 16 amino acids. V lost 5 bases and J lost 3; bases outside the gene matches: 12. Here the CDR3 reads CASSPSGSRAVYEQYF. The CDR3 DNA sequence: TGTGCCAGCAGTCCTAGCGGGTCTCGAGCCGTCTACGAGCAGTACTTC.

This clonotype was detected many times. The gene calls are TRBV11-2 and TRBJ2-3; 11 nucleotides agree with TRBD2. Germline CDR1 is SGHAT and CDR2 is FQNNGV. This CDR3 is built from 17 residues. Trimming cost V 4 bases and J 5 bases; bases outside gene matches: 11. The CDR3 region is CASSSQGLAASRDTQYF. Written as DNA, the CDR3 is TGTGCCAGCAGCTCACAGGGACTAGCGGCCTCTCGAGATACGCAGTATTTT.

In this sample, this clonotype turned up once. This chain's CDR3 is CASSEVRNQPQHF. CDR3 DNA: TGTGCCAGCAGTGAAGTCAGAAATCAGCCCCAGCATTTT. V gene TRBV6-1 combines with J gene TRBJ1-5; no clear D. The CDR3 is 13 residues long. The germline V gene has CDR1 MNHNS and CDR2 SASEGT. V shed 1 base and J shed 4 bases, with 5 bases lying between them.

This clonotype was detected only a few times. J is TRBJ1-1 and V is TRBV7-8, with TRBD1 matching over 9 bases. The CDR3 totals 15 residues. With V trimmed by 5 bases and J by 6 bases, 10 bases remained unmatched. Germline V gene sequence: CDR1 SGHVS, CDR2 FQNEAQ. The CDR3 coding sequence is TGTGCCAGCAGCACTACAGGGGGCGCTGGAGCTGAAGCTTTCTTT. It codes for CASSTTGGAGAEAFF.

The rearrangement joins TRBV4-1 to TRBJ2-3, with 7 bases fitting TRBD2. This CDR3 contains 15 residues. In germline, CDR1 is MGHRA, CDR2 YSYEKL. The V segment lost 4 bases and the J segment 6 bases; nucleotides outside the gene matches: 10. Here the CDR3 reads CASSPTGLGSDTQYF. The CDR3 nucleotides read TGCGCCAGCAGCCCCACAGGACTAGGATCCGATACGCAGTATTTT.

The chain joins TRBV27 to TRBJ1-4; D possibly corresponds to TRBD1 (5 bases). Per germline, CDR1 MNHEY and CDR2 SMNVEV (reference sequence). The CDR3 length is 15 residues. V lost 1 base and J 4 bases, leaving 10 bases between the germline ends. The CDR3: CASSLYRGYNEKLFF. The CDR3 nucleotides are TGTGCCAGCAGTTTATACCGGGGGTATAATGAAAAACTGTTTTTT.

This clonotype was recorded at least ten times. The chain has TRBV5-1 and TRBJ1-1; TRBD1 might be the D (6 bases). Germline CDR1 is SGHRS and CDR2 is YFSETQ. V shed 3 bases and J shed 0 bases, with 15 bases lying between them. The CDR3 length is 16 residues. The CDR3 here is CASSWASGHLNTEAFF. For the CDR3, the DNA is TGCGCCAGCAGCTGGGCTTCGGGACACTTGAACACTGAAGCTTTCTTT.

This clonotype was detected only a few times. The chain uses TRBV20-1 and TRBJ2-7, with 9 bases that match TRBD1. The germline gives CDR1 DFQATT, CDR2 SNEGSKA (reference sequence). The length of the CDR3 is 14 residues. The V and J ends lost 3 bases and 5 bases, in that order; junction bases with no gene match: 8. This chain's CDR3 is CSASTGTGWDEQYF. The CDR3 nucleotides read TGCAGTGCTAGTACCGGGACAGGGTGGGACGAGCAGTACTTC.

This clonotype appeared many times. The V and J genes are TRBV6-8 and TRBJ1-1; D uncertain. The germline V and J ends were trimmed by 6 bases and 0 bases, with 11 bases remaining between them. Per germline, CDR1 MNHGY and CDR2 SAAAGT. The CDR3 covers 14 residues. As DNA, the CDR3 is TGTGCCAGCAGACCACCGGGGATGAACACTGAAGCTTTCTTT. Its translation is CASRPPGMNTEAFF.

In this sample, this clonotype turned up a few times. This chain joins TRBV4-2 and TRBJ2-1; 12 nucleotides agree with TRBD2. V lost 4 bases, J lost 3 bases, and 10 bases stayed unmatched. The germline V gene encodes CDR1 LGHNA and CDR2 YNFKEQ. The CDR3 is made up of 18 amino acids. DNA for the CDR3: TGTGCCAGCAGCCCTACAACACGACTAGCGGGAGTCTACAATGAGCAGTTCTTC. Its protein product is CASSPTTRLAGVYNEQFF.

This clonotype was counted ten times or more. The DNA of the CDR3 is TGTGCCAGCAGTTTCGGACCCGGAGGGCCCTCCGATGAGCAGTTCTTC. Its translation is CASSFGPGGPSDEQFF. The genes are TRBV27 and TRBJ2-1, with D possibly TRBD2 on 6 matching bases. Germline V gives CDR1 MNHEY, CDR2 SMNVEV (reference sequence). This CDR3 is 16 amino acids long. V lost 3 bases and J 8 bases, leaving 20 bases between the germline ends.

V gene TRBV7-2 combines with J gene TRBJ2-1; D is possibly TRBD2 (5 bases). V was cut by 1 base and J by 3 bases, with 10 bases left in between. Germline assignment: CDR1 SGHTA and CDR2 FQGNSA. CDR3 length: 15 residues. In nucleotides, the CDR3 is TGTGCCAGCAGCTTAGAGCGGACTCTCTACAATGAGCAGTTCTTC. Translating it yields CASSLERTLYNEQFF. The complete variable domain, with remaining parts taken from reference TRBV7-2 and TRBJ2-1, reads GAGVSQSPSNKVTEKGKDVELRCDPISGHTALYWYRQSLGQGLEFLIYFQGNSAPDKSGLPSDRFSAERTGGSVSTLTIQRTQQEDSAVYLCASSLERTLYNEQFFGPGTRLTVL.

This clonotype was counted many times. The chain has TRBV7-2 and TRBJ2-3, with TRBD1 matching 7 bases. The CDR3 runs to 15 residues. CDR1 is SGHTA and CDR2 is FQGNSA in the germline V gene. V was pared by 5 bases and J by 1 base, with 6 bases of the junction left unmatched. CDR3: CASSPTGVGTDTQYF. In DNA, the CDR3 is TGTGCCAGCAGCCCTACAGGGGTGGGCACAGATACGCAGTATTTT.

CDR3 bases: TGCGCCAGCAGCCCTACTAGGCGCGTCTACAATGAGCAGTTCTTC. It yields the protein CASSPTRRVYNEQFF. This chain uses TRBV5-1 with TRBJ2-1; D is perhaps TRBD2 (5 bases). CDR1 and CDR2 (germline): SGHRS, YFSETQ. CDR3 length: 15 amino acids. Trimming removed 4 bases at V and 3 bases at J, with 14 bases between. Combining the CDR3 with reference TRBV5-1 and TRBJ2-1 gives the whole variable domain KAGVTQTPRYLIKTRGQQVTLSCSPISGHRSVSWYQQTPGQGLQFLFEYFSETQRNKGNFPGRFSGRQFSNSRSEMNVSTLELGDSALYLCASSPTRRVYNEQFFGPGTRLTVL.

In this sample, this clonotype turned up many times. The rearrangement uses TRBV11-2 and TRBJ1-1, with 8 positions matching TRBD1. The trim removed 5 bases at V and 4 bases at J, leaving 9 bases unmatched. The CDR3 covers 15 residues. CDR1 is SGHAT, CDR2 FQNNGV, per germline. CDR3 region: CASSKRQGRPTEAFF. The CDR3 coding sequence is TGTGCCAGCAGCAAGAGACAGGGGAGACCCACTGAAGCTTTCTTT.

Of note for this clonotype: A much larger clone differs by one base, so this may be a read error. The CDR3 sequence is CASSYGFRDRGLSYSYEQYF. As DNA, the CDR3 is TGTGCCAGCAGCTATGGATTCCGGGACAGGGGGCTCTCCTACTCCTACGAGCAGTACTTC. The rearrangement joins TRBV6-5 to TRBJ2-7; 12 bases are shared with TRBD1. The V gene's germline CDR1 is MNHEY and CDR2 SVGAGI. The V and J ends lost 6 bases and 0 bases, in that order; junction bases with no gene match: 18. There are 20 residues in the CDR3.

As concerns this clonotype: A clone one base away is much larger, so this may be a read error. The chain carries TRBV28 and TRBJ1-1; D not resolved. Germline assignment: CDR1 MDHEN and CDR2 SYDVKM. This CDR3 contains 13 residues. Trimming cost V 4 bases and J 0 bases, with 6 bases left between them. Written as DNA, the CDR3 is TGTGCCAGCAGTTCCGTCTTGAACACTGAAGCTTTCTTT. Its protein is CASSSVLNTEAFF.

This clonotype was counted ten times or more. This chain joins TRBV6-2 or TRBV6-3 and TRBJ2-7; tentative D call: TRBD1 (6 bases). Looked up from germline, CDR1 is MNHEY and CDR2 is SVGEGT. The CDR3 totals 14 residues. Trimming removed 4 bases from V and 5 bases from J, with 15 bases in between. In DNA form, the CDR3 reads TGTGCCAGCAGTTGGACAGAGGGCCGCCACGAGCAGTACTTC. Translating gives CASSWTEGRHEQYF.

This sequence joins TRBV19 and TRBJ2-1; D is unclear. Germline-derived CDR1 and CDR2 are LNHDA and SQIVND (reference sequence). Trimming removed 6 bases at V and 7 bases at J, with 16 bases between. This CDR3 has 14 amino acids. The CDR3 DNA follows: TGTGCCAGTAGACCTGCCCCCTTGAATAATGAGCAGTTCTTC. Translating gives CASRPAPLNNEQFF.

CDR3 coding DNA: TGTGCCAGCAGCACCTGGGGCGCACCGAACACCGGGGAGCTGTTTTTT. This codes for CASSTWGAPNTGELFF. The J gene is TRBJ2-2, the V gene TRBV11-3; D might be TRBD1 (5 bases). V was trimmed by 5 bases and J by 0 bases, leaving 13 bases between them. Germline CDR1 and CDR2: SGHNT and YENEEA. This CDR3 comprises 16 residues.

In its sample, this clonotype was seen many times. The CDR3 bases are TGTGCTAGCGGACTAGCGGGAGGAACACGCGAGCAGTACTTC. Protein: CASGLAGGTREQYF. The chain is built from TRBV12-5 and TRBJ2-7; 14 bases are a match to TRBD2. The CDR3 totals 14 residues. CDR1 and CDR2 (germline): LGHNT, FRNRAP. V lost 9 bases, J lost 6 bases, and 7 bases stayed unmatched.

This chain links TRBV2 with TRBJ2-2; 12 bases line up with TRBD1. Trimming took 6 bases from V and 7 from J; bases not matched to a gene: 12. CDR1 and CDR2 from the germline V gene are SNHLY and FYNNEI. CDR3 length: 17 residues. For the CDR3, the DNA is TGTGCCAGCAGCCCTGGGACAGGGGGCGGCGGGCACGGGGAGCTGTTTTTT. Encoded protein: CASSPGTGGGGHGELFF.

As to this clonotype: A much larger clonotype is one base distant, so this may be a read error. The chain links TRBV7-8 to TRBJ2-5; D may match TRBD1 or TRBD2 (5 bases each). The germline V and J ends were trimmed by 7 bases and 3 bases, with 15 bases remaining between them. Germline-derived CDR1 and CDR2 are SGHVS and FQNEAQ. CDR3 length equals 14 residues. CDR3 protein: CASTPGPLKETQYF. The CDR3 DNA follows: TGTGCCAGCACCCCGGGACCACTAAAAGAGACCCAGTACTTC.

A note on this clonotype: A much larger clone differs from this one at a single base, so this may be a read error. This chain connects TRBV6-5 to TRBJ2-7; D remains ambiguous. CDR1 MNHEY and CDR2 SVGAGI come from the germline V gene. The CDR3 contains 11 residues. Trimming removed 2 bases at V and 5 bases at J, with 4 bases between. The CDR3 nucleotides are TGTGCCAGCAGTTACATCGACGAGCAGTACTTC. This gives the protein CASSYIDEQYF.

This clonotype has ten or more counts. This chain links TRBV2 with TRBJ2-4; weak D call: TRBD1 (6 bases). Trimming left V 6 bases short and J 0 bases short, with 12 bases between. The V gene's germline CDR1 is SNHLY and CDR2 FYNNEI. The CDR3 consists of 15 residues. CDR3 coding DNA: TGTGCCAGCAGGACAGGTCCTGTAGCCAAAAACATTCAGTACTTC. This encodes CASRTGPVAKNIQYF.

This clonotype was recorded at least ten times. The chain recombines TRBV20-1 with TRBJ2-1, with 8 bases lining up with TRBD1. Germline V gene data show CDR1 as DFQATT and CDR2 as SNEGSKA (reference sequence). CDR3 length: 12 amino acids. CDR3 residues: CRIGQGGNEQFF. In DNA, the CDR3 is TGCAGAATTGGACAGGGTGGCAATGAGCAGTTCTTC.

This clonotype has ten or more counts. The chain recombines TRBV11-1 with TRBJ2-3, with a possible D match to TRBD1 (6 bases). This CDR3 spans 13 amino acids. Germline V gene sequence: CDR1 SGHAT, CDR2 FQDESV (reference sequence). V lost 5 bases and J lost 2, with 8 bases in between. The CDR3 region has the DNA TGTGCCAGCAGCAGGGGGAACACAGATACGCAGTATTTT. It is translated as CASSRGNTDTQYF. The full variable domain, rest sourced from reference TRBV11-1 and TRBJ2-3, is EAEVAQSPRYKITEKSQAVAFWCDPISGHATLYWYRQILGQGPELLVQFQDESVVDDSQLPKDRFSAERLKGVDSTLKIQPAELGDSAMYLCASSRGNTDTQYFGPGTRLTVL.